This T cell receptor (beta chain) was sequenced for a study of blood T cells in healthy people across ages. Study results and limitations: With donor CMV status unknown, expanded clonotype changes were possibly confounded.

Trimming pared 6 bases from V and 3 bases from J, leaving 19 bases between. The CDR3 is made up of 16 amino acids. CDR1 and CDR2 from the germline V gene are LGHNA and YSLEER. Combining a sample-barcoded 5' primer with a J-beta primer mix, a second PCR ran for 7 to 11 cycles. Every cDNA was tagged by a template-switch adaptor with 12 random nucleotides. From the 5' RACE reads, TCRdb called clonotypes with MiXCR, one entry per CDR3 protein. This table holds some 1.8 million distinct CDR3 sequences, about two fifths found once. Worth noting for this clonotype: Its antigen is as yet unknown.

The chain employs TRBV4-3 and TRBJ2-3; D possibly corresponds to TRBD2 (6 bases). The sample taken for sequencing was blood. The sequence came from a human donor in good health. CDR3 region: CASSNAGRRATDTQYF. CDR3 nucleotide sequence: TGCGCCAGCAGTAACGCTGGGAGGAGGGCGACAGATACGCAGTATTTT.